The clone carrying this T cell receptor beta chain was seen ten or more times. TCRdb reanalysed the RT-PCR reads using MiXCR and keeps one entry per CDR3 protein. The sample contains approximately 720,000 distinct CDR3 sequences, 11% to 15% of which appear only once. Germline V lookup: CDR1 ENHRY, CDR2 SYGVKD. The CDR3 covers 15 residues. The ends were cut back, 2 bases at V and 3 bases at J, with 11 bases in the middle. The chain employs TRBV10-3 and TRBJ2-1; the D is unclear. What was sequenced was memory CD4+ T cells from blood. The sequence was collected from a female donor in good health, serving as a healthy control. CDR3 sequence reads: CAISEAPQSYNEQFF. The CDR3 DNA sequence: TGTGCCATCAGTGAGGCGCCCCAAAGCTACAATGAGCAGTTCTTC.